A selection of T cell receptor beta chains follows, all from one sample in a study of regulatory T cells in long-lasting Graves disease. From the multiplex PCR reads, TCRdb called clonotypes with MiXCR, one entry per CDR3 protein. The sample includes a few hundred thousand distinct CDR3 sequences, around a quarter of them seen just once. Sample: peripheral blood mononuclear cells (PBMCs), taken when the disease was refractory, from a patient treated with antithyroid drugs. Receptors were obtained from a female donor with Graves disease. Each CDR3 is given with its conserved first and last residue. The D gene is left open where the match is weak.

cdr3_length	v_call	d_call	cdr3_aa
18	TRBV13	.	CAGSLLAGRAQKRETQYF
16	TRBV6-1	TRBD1	CASSAPRTGGPTEAFF
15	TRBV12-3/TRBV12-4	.	CASSLAEGGNTEAFF
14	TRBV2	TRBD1	CASSQQGAYEKLFF
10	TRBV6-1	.	CASSGGGYTF
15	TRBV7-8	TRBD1	CASRTGQGKSYEQYF
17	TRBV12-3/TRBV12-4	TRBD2	CASSPHGLAGRTGELFF
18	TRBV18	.	CASSTFGQGGTNTGELFF
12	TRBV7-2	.	CAGSPRDNEQFF
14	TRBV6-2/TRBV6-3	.	CASSYGGANEKLFF
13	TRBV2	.	CATMPRGQETQYF
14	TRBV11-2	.	CASSLDLGPYEQYF
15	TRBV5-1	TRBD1	CASGVGDRGITEAFF
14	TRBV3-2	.	CASGERTSETEAFF
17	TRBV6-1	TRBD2	CASWVGTSGTTYNEQFF
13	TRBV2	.	CASRKDPTTWDTF
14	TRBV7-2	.	CASSLGLRTGELFF
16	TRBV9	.	CASSVEYGGDGNTIYF
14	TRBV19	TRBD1	CASSLTGYRTEAFF
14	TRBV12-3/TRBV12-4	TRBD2	CASSLVSGPGELFF
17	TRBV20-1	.	CSARDLSQRVMTGELFF
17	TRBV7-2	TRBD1	CASSSGQGIGVWQPQHF
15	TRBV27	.	CASSLAGQNSYEQYF
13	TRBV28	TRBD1	CASSSVQGTEAFF
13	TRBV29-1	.	CSTSDRNNYEQYF
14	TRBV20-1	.	CSASPPDAGTEAFF
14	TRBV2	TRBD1	CASSVRTGGYEQYF
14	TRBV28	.	CASSLIYGGLEAFF
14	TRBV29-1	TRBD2	CSVESSGRGNEQFF
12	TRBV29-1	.	CSVGVGPGELFF